This TCR beta chain was identified in a study of vaccination effects on CD4 cells after COVID-19. In regard to this clone: What it recognizes is unknown.

Sequencing in the ViraFEST assay came after antigen-specific CD4+ T cells had been expanded with viral peptide pools, which were used to stimulate PBMC. Upon completion of about eleven days in culture, CD4+ T cells were isolated. Two doses of either BNT162b2 or mRNA-1273 were given to each participant. Replacing half the medium with IL-2 medium was done on days 3 and 7. Generated by immunoSEQ multiplex PCR, the TCRdb table keeps only in-frame clones and is missing some. The data contain 60,000 to 85,000 clones, around 70% of them seen just once; the ten biggest clones take up 1.5% to 1.9%. CDR1 and CDR2 (germline): SGDLS, YYNGEE. The CDR3 is 16 amino acids. V gave up 0 bases and J gave up 4 bases; unmatched junction bases: 9.

The sequence derives from a human donor who received a COVID-19 vaccine. Sample: CD4+ T cells from PBMCs cultured with HCoV-229E spike peptides, taken after COVID-19 vaccination. This chain connects TRBV9 to TRBJ1-2, with TRBD1 matching over 7 bases. CDR3 region: CASSVGGQGGLYGYTF. The CDR3, as DNA: TGTGCCAGCAGCGTAGGGGGTCAAGGGGGCCTCTATGGCTACACCTTC.